This T cell receptor (beta chain) is drawn from a study of blood T cell repertoires in COVID-19. Study-level background: The study drew acute and convalescent COVID-19 samples from the United States, Italy and Spain.

Germline V gene data show CDR1 as KGHDR and CDR2 as SFDVKD. Trimming pared 0 bases from V and 7 bases from J, leaving 15 bases between. The CDR3 is 16 amino acids. Profiling relied on immunoSEQ multiplex PCR, and the TCRdb table lists in-frame clones only, not all of them. This sample carries 110,000 to 150,000 clones, around 76% of them seen once, and the ten largest clones take roughly 13%. V gene TRBV24-1 combines with J gene TRBJ2-1; a possible D gene is TRBD2 (6 bases). The source of this sequence is an elderly man with acute or convalescent COVID-19. The source material was peripheral blood. DNA for the CDR3: TGTGCCACCAGTGATTTGCGAGGCGGGGCGAAGAATGAGCAGTTCTTC. It codes for CATSDLRGGAKNEQFF.